Listed below are T cell receptor beta chains from one sample, sequenced in a study of Ad26.COV2.S vaccination and SARS-CoV-2 variants. Produced via immunoSEQ multiplex PCR; TCRdb's table is partial and in-frame only. The table records some 450,000 clones, about 92% of them present only once. The sequencing here drew on peripheral blood, taken in a trial of Ad26.COV2.S vaccine versus placebo. These receptors all stem from a person between 18 and 65 years old who received the Ad26.COV2.S COVID-19 vaccine or a placebo. The CDR3 runs from the conserved cysteine through the conserved F or W. A D gene is named only where the DNA matches it firmly. Clone size is stated in some rows and not others, as once, few, many or a class when expanded.

j_call d_call clone_size v_call cdr3_nt cdr3_aa
TRBJ2-2 TRBD2 - TRBV9 TGTGCCAGCAGAAAGGGACTAGCGGTAGAAGGAGGGGAGCTGTTTTTT CASRKGLAVEGGELFF
TRBJ2-7 - - TRBV5-6 TGTGCCAGCAGCTTGGGGAGGGGTAGCGGCGAGCAGTACTTC CASSLGRGSGEQYF
TRBJ2-1 TRBD2 many TRBV6-2/TRBV6-3 TGTGCCAGCAGTTTAGCGGGAGACTCGAATGAGCAGTTCTTC CASSLAGDSNEQFF
TRBJ2-1 TRBD2 - TRBV7-8 TGTGCCAGCAGCTTAGCTCGATTCTTTACCAGGACTAGCGGGGACAATGAGCAGTTCTTC CASSLARFFTRTSGDNEQFF
TRBJ1-6 - - TRBV5-4 TGTGCCAGCACGATGGGAGGGTCCTATAATTCACCCCTCCACTTT CASTMGGSYNSPLHF
TRBJ2-7 TRBD2 - TRBV4-2 TGTGCCAGCAGCCGAGAAGAGGGGACTAGTCATACCGAGCAGTACTTC CASSREEGTSHTEQYF
TRBJ2-5 - - TRBV28 TGTGCCAGCAGTTTAAGGGCCGTCGGGCAAGAGACCCAGTACTTC CASSLRAVGQETQYF
TRBJ2-1 - - TRBV9 TGTGCCAGCAGCGTAGGAGATTACAATGAGCAGTTCTTC CASSVGDYNEQFF
TRBJ2-7 TRBD2 - TRBV29-1 TGCAGCGCGGGAGGTGGGTTGGGCGAGCAGTACTTC CSAGGGLGEQYF
TRBJ2-1 - - TRBV20-1 TGCAGTGCTAGAGAGGAGCGGCAGTTCTTC CSAREERQFF
TRBJ2-1 TRBD2 - TRBV14 TGTGCCAGCAGCCTAGGACTAGCGGCTTACAATGAGCAGTTCTTC CASSLGLAAYNEQFF
TRBJ1-1 - - TRBV28 TGTGCCAGCAGTTTCCCCGGTGAAGCTTTCTTT CASSFPGEAFF
TRBJ2-1 TRBD2 - TRBV30 TGTGCCTGGAGACGCGGACTAGCGGGAGAACATGAGCAGTTCTTC CAWRRGLAGEHEQFF
TRBJ2-7 - - TRBV28 TGTGCCAGCAGTTCTGGGTGGGCTACGAGCAGAAGCTTC CASSSGWATSRSF
TRBJ2-1 - - TRBV3-1/TRBV3-2 TGTGCCAGCAGCCCACCGGGATACAATGAGCAGTTCTTC CASSPPGYNEQFF
TRBJ1-2 - once TRBV28 TGTGCCAGCAGTTATGGACAGAACGGCTATGGCTACACCTTC CASSYGQNGYGYTF
TRBJ2-7 - - TRBV10-3 TGTGCCATCAGTGAGGGTAACGAGCAGTACTTC CAISEGNEQYF
TRBJ2-6 - - TRBV21-1 TGTGCCAGCAGCAAACGGGGCACCCGATACTCTGGGGCCAACGTCCTGACTTTC CASSKRGTRYSGANVLTF
TRBJ1-2 TRBD1 - TRBV6-5 TGTGCCAGCAGGTCTACAGGGGCTGGCTACACCTTC CASRSTGAGYTF
TRBJ2-5 TRBD1 - TRBV12-5 TGTGCTAGTGGTTTGGACTCGGGACAGGGAAAAGAGACCCAGTACTTC CASGLDSGQGKETQYF
TRBJ1-1 - - TRBV4-3 TGCGCCAGCAGCCAAGATGCGGCCTGGGAGACTGAAGCTTTCTTT CASSQDAAWETEAFF
TRBJ2-6 - - TRBV12-3/TRBV12-4 TGTGCCAGCAGAGTCTCTGGGGCCAACGTCCTGACTTTC CASRVSGANVLTF
TRBJ1-1 - - TRBV5-4 TGTGCCAGCAGCTTGGCTCGGGCAGCGAACACTGAAGCTTTCTTT CASSLARAANTEAFF
TRBJ1-5 - - TRBV4-2 TGTGCCAGCAGCCACGTAGGTGATAGCAATCAGCCCCAGCATTTT CASSHVGDSNQPQHF
TRBJ1-1 - - TRBV18 TGTGCCAGCTCACCACAGTCAGTTTCAATGAACACTGAAGCTTTCTTT CASSPQSVSMNTEAFF
TRBJ2-3 - - TRBV18 TGTGCCAGCTCACCACCGGGCACAGATACGCAGTATTTT CASSPPGTDTQYF
TRBJ2-1 - - TRBV10-2 TGCGCCAGCAGGGACACATCCAATGAGCAGTTCTTC CASRDTSNEQFF
TRBJ2-1 TRBD2 once TRBV7-3 TGTGCCAGCAGCTCGGGACTAGGAAAGTTCTTC CASSSGLGKFF
TRBJ1-1 - - TRBV6-2/TRBV6-3 TGTGCCAGCAGTAGGGGCAGCACTGAAGCTTTCTTT CASSRGSTEAFF
TRBJ1-1 - - TRBV7-9 TGTGCCAGCGCTATGGGGGGCCCCACTGAAGCTTTCTTT CASAMGGPTEAFF
TRBJ2-1 TRBD2 - TRBV5-1 TGCGCCAGCAGCCTGCTAGCGGGAGGCTACAATGAGCAGTTCTTC CASSLLAGGYNEQFF
TRBJ2-3 - - TRBV29-1 TGCAGCGTTGAAGATGGAGGGGGCACAGATACGCAGTATTTT CSVEDGGGTDTQYF
TRBJ2-2 - - TRBV9 TGTGCCAGCAGCGTATTCTCCCAGCCCTCCGGGGGAAACACCGGGGAGCTGTTTTTT CASSVFSQPSGGNTGELFF
TRBJ1-3 - - TRBV10-3 TGTGCCATCAGTGAGTCGCGAGACCTTAGCTCTGGAAACACCATATATTTT CAISESRDLSSGNTIYF
TRBJ2-3 - - TRBV28 TGTGCCAGCAGTTTGGGGCAGACAGATACGCAGTATTTT CASSLGQTDTQYF
TRBJ2-3 TRBD2 - TRBV27 TGTGCCAGCAGTTTATATGGGACTAGCGGGAGGTCCACAGATACGCAGTATTTT CASSLYGTSGRSTDTQYF